This T cell receptor (beta chain) derives from a study of T cells expressing NK-cell markers (dated by TCRdb to the early 2020s). About the full investigation: Three sorted T-cell subsets (CD3+CD56+NKG2C+, CD3+CD56+NKG2C- and CD3+CD56-NKG2C+) from 8 or 9 donors had their TCR beta-chain repertoires profiled. Of the eight sequenced donors, seven were found to be HCMV-seropositive and one was found to be HCMV-seronegative. The eight sequenced donors were randomly selected healthy volunteers, three men and five women. Sequencing of the libraries produced 2 x 150 bp reads on Illumina HiSeq 2000/2500, MiSeq or NextSeq. What the authors observed across the whole study: It remained unclear whether the expanded NKG2C-expressing T cell clones were specific for HCMV antigens. In six donors, the dominant CD3+CD56+NKG2C+ clonotypes ranked among the top 10 CD8+ clonotypes, making up roughly 1.0-8% of CD8+ T cells. Those dominant clonotypes were again the most abundant among CD3+CD56-NKG2C+ cells in a few donors, at roughly 25-60.1%.

A commercial ELISA kit detecting HCMV-specific IgG in serum was used to determine HCMV serostatus. Peripheral blood mononuclear cells were isolated from blood by Ficoll density gradient centrifugation. Sequencing instrument: Illumina HiSeq 2000. TCR beta cDNA libraries were made by 5'RACE template switching that added a universal primer site and unique molecular identifiers. Synthesis of cDNA was primed from the TCR beta constant segment and was followed by two consecutive PCR amplification steps. Processing in the source paper ran as follows. MIGEC was used to demultiplex reads and group the reads by UMI, and MiTCR was used to assemble and quantify clonotypes. To exclude erroneous sequences, any TCR cDNA sequence not supported by at least two reads was discarded. Downstream repertoire analysis used the tcR package, and clonotypes were matched across fractions by CDR3 nucleotide sequence plus V segment. VDJmatch was used to annotate antigen specificity against VDJdb, with one amino acid substitution in CDR3 allowed. Based on TCRdb reprocessing of the reads, there is one entry per CDR3 protein sequence, and DNA is missing. The V and J calls here are based on TCRdb, not the publication. The sample table holds approximately 460,000 distinct CDR3 sequences. Approximately 6.8% of the sample is in the top ten clones.

The CDR3 starts with the cysteine, ends with the phenylalanine, and has 15 residues. No DNA appears here. The germline V gene specifies SGDLS as CDR1 and YYNGEE as CDR2. Turning to this clonotype: Its antigen is unknown.

The sequenced sample consisted of blood T cells: a sorted CD56 or NKG2C T cell subset, CD4+ or CD8+ T cells, or bulk PBMC T cells (not recorded which). The chain couples TRBV9 to TRBJ2-1; TCRdb names TRBD2, which stays unverified in the absence of DNA. This receptor was taken from a woman between 18 and 69 years old in good health. This receptor carries the CDR3 CASSVAGSRYNEQFF.